Presented here are 4 T cell receptor beta chains from one specimen sequenced in a study of glioma-infiltrating T cells after dendritic cell vaccination (dated by TCRdb to the mid-2010s). The time point label corresponds to: after dendritic cell vaccination, including at tumor progression/relapse. Libraries were constructed by the immunoSEQ multiplex PCR assay. Imported from immuneACCESS, the table was reduced by TCRdb to in-frame sequences with V and J called. These copies leave out some clones; in studies compared against another copy, an unresolved V gene accounts for under half, and the cause of the remainder is not known. The sample has almost 90,000 clones on record, around 83% of them singletons. The biggest ten clones account for around 7% of the sample. The source material was blood, sampled after dendritic cell vaccination. The receptors were sampled from a human donor with glioblastoma.

The chain recombines TRBV5-1 with TRBJ1-3, with TRBD1 identical over 10 bases. The J segment lost 3 bases and the V segment lost 0 bases, leaving 6 bases of the junction unmatched. Germline V gene data show CDR1 as SGHRS and CDR2 as YFSETQ. The CDR3 loop spans 17 amino acids. CDR3 in amino acids: CASSLGRDRGGGNTIYF. For the CDR3, the DNA is TGCGCCAGCAGCTTGGGCCGGGACAGGGGAGGTGGAAACACCATATATTTT.

V and J are TRBV25-1 and TRBJ1-1; D is undetermined. Germline V lookup: CDR1 MGHDK, CDR2 SYGVNS. V lost 3 bases and J 0 bases, leaving 2 bases between the germline ends. This CDR3 spans 12 amino acids. This chain's CDR3 is CASSDMNTEAFF. DNA for the CDR3: TGTGCCAGCAGTGATATGAACACTGAAGCTTTCTTT.

A few counts support this clone. The rearrangement joins TRBV10-3 to TRBJ2-7; 7 nucleotides align to TRBD1. V dropped 3 bases and J dropped 3; count of bases not matched to a gene: 2. Germline V lookup: CDR1 ENHRY, CDR2 SYGVKD. CDR3 length: 13 amino acids. The CDR3 sequence: CAISDGTVYEQYF. The CDR3 coding sequence is TGTGCCATCAGTGACGGGACAGTCTACGAGCAGTACTTC.

The CDR3 spells CASSLAKETQYF. CDR3 DNA: TGTGCCAGCAGCTTAGCTAAAGAGACCCAGTACTTC. The V call is TRBV7-6, the J call TRBJ2-5; no clear D gene. CDR3 length: 12 amino acids. V lost 0 bases, J lost 3 bases, and 2 bases lay in between. The germline CDR1 and CDR2 sequences are SGHVS and FNYEAQ. Together with reference TRBV7-6 and TRBJ2-5, the CDR3 gives the full variable domain: GAGVSQSPRYKVTKRGQDVALRCDPISGHVSLYWYRQALGQGPEFLTYFNYEAQQDKSGLPNDRFSAERPEGSISTLTIQRTEQRDSAMYRCASSLAKETQYFGPGTRLLVL.